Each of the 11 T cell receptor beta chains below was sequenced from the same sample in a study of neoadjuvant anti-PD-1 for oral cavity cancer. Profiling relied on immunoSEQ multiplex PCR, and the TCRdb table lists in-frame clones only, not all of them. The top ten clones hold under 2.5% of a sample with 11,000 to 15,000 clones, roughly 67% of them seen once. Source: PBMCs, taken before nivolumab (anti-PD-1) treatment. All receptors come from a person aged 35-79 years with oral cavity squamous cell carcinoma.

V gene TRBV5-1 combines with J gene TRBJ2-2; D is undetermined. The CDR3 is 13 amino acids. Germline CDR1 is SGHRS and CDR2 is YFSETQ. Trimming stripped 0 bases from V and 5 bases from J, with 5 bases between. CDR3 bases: TGCGCCAGCAGCTTGGTGGCAACCGGGGAGCTGTTTTTT. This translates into CASSLVATGELFF.

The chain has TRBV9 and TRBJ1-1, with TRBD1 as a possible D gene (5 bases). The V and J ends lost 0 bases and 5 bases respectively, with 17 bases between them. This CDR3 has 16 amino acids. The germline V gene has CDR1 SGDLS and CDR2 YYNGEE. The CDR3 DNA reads TGTGCCAGCAGCGTAGACGGTCGGGGGGGTGGTACTGAAGCTTTCTTT. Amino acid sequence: CASSVDGRGGGTEAFF.

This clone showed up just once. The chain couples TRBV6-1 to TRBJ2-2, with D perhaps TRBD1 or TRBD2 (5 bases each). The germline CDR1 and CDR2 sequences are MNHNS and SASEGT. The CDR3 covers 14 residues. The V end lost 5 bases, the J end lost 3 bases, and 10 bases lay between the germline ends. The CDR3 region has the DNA TGTGCCAGCAGTAGGGACCACCACACCGGGGAGCTGTTTTTT. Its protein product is CASSRDHHTGELFF.

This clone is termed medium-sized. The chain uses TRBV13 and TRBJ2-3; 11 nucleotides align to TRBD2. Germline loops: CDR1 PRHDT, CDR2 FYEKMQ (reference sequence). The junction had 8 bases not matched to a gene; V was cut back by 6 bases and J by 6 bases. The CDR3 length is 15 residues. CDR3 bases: TGTGCCAGCAGATTTAGACTAGCGGGGTTTGATACGCAGTATTTT. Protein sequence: CASRFRLAGFDTQYF.

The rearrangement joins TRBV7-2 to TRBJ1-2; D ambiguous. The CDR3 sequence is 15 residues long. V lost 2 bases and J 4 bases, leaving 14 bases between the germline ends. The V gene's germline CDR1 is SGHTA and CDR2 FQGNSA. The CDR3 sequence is CASSLSRSVSYGYTF. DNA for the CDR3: TGTGCCAGCAGCTTAAGTCGGTCAGTGTCCTATGGCTACACCTTC.

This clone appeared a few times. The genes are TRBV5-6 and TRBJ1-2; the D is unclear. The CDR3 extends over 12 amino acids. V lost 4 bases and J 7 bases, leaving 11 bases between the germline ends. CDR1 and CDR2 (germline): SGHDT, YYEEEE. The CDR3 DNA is TGTGCCAGCAGCCCCCGGGCGGCTGGCTACACCTTC. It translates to CASSPRAAGYTF.

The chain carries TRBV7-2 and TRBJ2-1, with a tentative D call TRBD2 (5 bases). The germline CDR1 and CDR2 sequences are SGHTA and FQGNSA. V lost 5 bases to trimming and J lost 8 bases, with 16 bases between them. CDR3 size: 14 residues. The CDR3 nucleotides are TGTGCCAGCAGCCCTCGAGGGTTGTCCGATGAGCAGTTCTTC. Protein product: CASSPRGLSDEQFF.

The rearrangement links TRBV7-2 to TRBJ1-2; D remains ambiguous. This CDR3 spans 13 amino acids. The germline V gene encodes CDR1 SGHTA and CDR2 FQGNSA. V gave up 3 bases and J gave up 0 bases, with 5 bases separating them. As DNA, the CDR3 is TGTGCCAGCAGCTTTCGGGCTAACTATGGCTACACCTTC. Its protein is CASSFRANYGYTF.

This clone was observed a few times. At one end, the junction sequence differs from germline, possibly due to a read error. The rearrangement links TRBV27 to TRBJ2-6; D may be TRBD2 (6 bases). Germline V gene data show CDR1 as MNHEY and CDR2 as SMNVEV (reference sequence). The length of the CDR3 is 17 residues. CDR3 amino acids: CASSISGLPSGANVLTF. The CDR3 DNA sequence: TGTGCCAGCAGTATATCGGGACTTCCCTCTGGGGCCAACGTCCTGACTTTC. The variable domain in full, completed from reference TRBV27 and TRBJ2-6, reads EAQVTQNPRYLITVTGKKLTVTCSQNMNHEYMSWYRQDPGLGLRQIYYSMNVEVTDKGDVPEGYKVSRKEKRNFPLILESPSPNQTSLYFCASSISGLPSGANVLTFGAGSRLTVL.

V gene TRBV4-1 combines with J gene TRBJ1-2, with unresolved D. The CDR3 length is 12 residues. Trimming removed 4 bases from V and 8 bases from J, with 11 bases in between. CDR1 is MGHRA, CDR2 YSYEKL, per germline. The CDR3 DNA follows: TGCGCCAGCAGCCCGGGAGCTGGGGGCTACACCTTC. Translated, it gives CASSPGAGGYTF.

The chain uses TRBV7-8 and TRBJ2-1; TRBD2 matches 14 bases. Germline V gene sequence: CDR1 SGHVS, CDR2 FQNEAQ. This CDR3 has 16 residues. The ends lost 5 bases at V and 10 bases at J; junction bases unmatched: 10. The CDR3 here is CASSARPGTSGSEQFF. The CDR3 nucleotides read TGTGCCAGCAGCGCCCGTCCCGGGACTAGCGGGAGCGAGCAGTTCTTC. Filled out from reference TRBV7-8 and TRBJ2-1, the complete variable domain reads GAGVSQSPRYKVAKRGQDVALRCDPISGHVSLFWYQQALGQGPEFLTYFQNEAQLDKSGLPSDRFFAERPEGSVSTLKIQRTQQEDSAVYLCASSARPGTSGSEQFFGPGTRLTVL.